The next 12 T cell receptor beta chains were all read from a single sample in a study of T-cell reconstitution after alpha-beta-depleted transplantation in children (dated by TCRdb to about 2016). The library was prepared using PCR. The sequencer listed for this sample is Illumina HiSeq 2500. TCR library preparation used molecular barcoding, with unique molecular identifiers applied to normalize quantification of the TCRbeta repertoire. TCRdb itself trimmed the public reads at Q25 with fastp, ran MiXCR and retained productive beta chains. Entries that share a CDR3 protein sequence are merged under the most common genes and DNA. In all, the sample holds 500,000 or so distinct CDR3 sequences, and 32% of those were seen once. The leading ten clones occupy roughly 2.5% of the sample. The specimen was PBMCs from the stem cell graft donor, collected from the stem cell graft. Receptors originate from a human donor who donated a stem cell graft to a child with aplastic anemia.

The chain combines TRBV6-1 with TRBJ2-6; D is undetermined. The CDR3 sequence is 15 residues long. The germline gives CDR1 MNHNS, CDR2 SASEGT. Trimming took off 6 bases at V and 5 bases at J, with 14 bases between the two ends. The CDR3 coding sequence is TGTGCCAGCAGCCCCATGGCCGACAGGGCCAACGTCCTGACTTTC. This sequence encodes CASSPMADRANVLTF.

The rearrangement links TRBV19 to TRBJ2-6; 7 positions match TRBD1. CDR1 is LNHDA and CDR2 is SQIVND in the germline V gene (reference sequence). The CDR3 totals 18 residues. V lost 6 bases, J lost 0 bases, and 11 bases stayed unmatched. In nucleotides, the CDR3 is TGTGCCAGTAGGATCTGGACAGGCACTCACTCTGGGGCCAACGTCCTGACTTTC. Amino acid sequence: CASRIWTGTHSGANVLTF.

This chain uses TRBV6-1 with TRBJ1-3, with D possibly being TRBD1 (6 bases). Germline V CDR1 and CDR2: MNHNS, SASEGT. This CDR3 is 15 amino acids long. Trimming took off 6 bases at V and 4 bases at J, with 16 bases between the two ends. CDR3 nucleotides: TGTGCCAGCAGCCCTACAGGGAGTGAGGGAAACACCATATATTTT. Protein: CASSPTGSEGNTIYF.

This clonotype has just a few counts. The chain combines TRBV6-5 with TRBJ2-1; 7 positions match TRBD1. J gave up 4 bases and V 0 bases, and 6 bases lay outside the gene matches. CDR1 MNHEY and CDR2 SVGAGI come from the germline V gene. The CDR3 runs to 16 residues. CDR3 nucleotide sequence: TGTGCCAGCAGTTACTCTGTCGGCAGGGGGTACAATGAGCAGTTCTTC. This sequence encodes CASSYSVGRGYNEQFF.

V and J are TRBV3-1 and TRBJ2-1; 9 positions agree with TRBD2. In germline, CDR1 is LGHDT, CDR2 YNNKEL (reference sequence). The CDR3 runs 15 residues. Losses at the gene ends were 6 bases for V and 6 bases for J; bases not matched to a gene: 9. For the CDR3, the DNA is TGTGCCAGCAGTCTAGCGGGGCTGCAGAGCAATGAGCAGTTCTTC. This encodes CASSLAGLQSNEQFF.

The chain links TRBV5-1 to TRBJ2-3, with D uncertain. From germline, CDR1 is SGHRS and CDR2 YFSETQ. This CDR3 contains 15 residues. Trimming left V 1 base short and J 3 bases short, with 12 bases between. The CDR3: CASSLFPDTTDTQYF. In DNA form, the CDR3 reads TGCGCCAGCAGCTTGTTTCCGGATACTACAGATACGCAGTATTTT.

V usage is TRBV12-3 or TRBV12-4 and J usage is TRBJ2-1; D call uncertain. The CDR3 extends over 12 amino acids. V lost 6 bases to trimming and J lost 10 bases, with 13 bases between them. The CDR3 DNA is TGTGCCAGCAGCTCCTCTTATAGCGAGCAGTTCTTC. Its protein is CASSSSYSEQFF.

V gene TRBV4-3 combines with J gene TRBJ2-5; perhaps TRBD2 as D (5 bases). Germline values: CDR1 LGHNA, CDR2 YSLEER. This CDR3 has 18 residues. V gave up 0 bases and J gave up 1 base, with 18 bases separating them. The CDR3 spells CASSQDLRAVHPQETQYF. Here the CDR3 DNA reads TGCGCCAGCAGCCAAGATCTGAGGGCCGTGCACCCCCAAGAGACCCAGTACTTC.

This clonotype was seen once. This CDR3 reads CASRRQGAPHEQFF. DNA for the CDR3: TGTGCCAGCAGGAGACAGGGGGCCCCACATGAGCAGTTCTTC. The rearrangement joins TRBV2 to TRBJ2-1, with 10 bases matching TRBD1. This CDR3 comprises 14 residues. In germline, CDR1 is SNHLY, CDR2 FYNNEI. Trimming took 6 bases from V and 8 from J; bases not matched to a gene: 7.

V gene TRBV4-3 combines with J gene TRBJ2-3; TRBD2 matches at 13 bases. The CDR3 length is 19 residues. The germline V gene encodes CDR1 LGHNA and CDR2 YSLEER. V was pared by 0 bases and J by 2 bases, with 8 bases of the junction left unmatched. CDR3 amino acids: CASSQDPGGTSGTTDTQYF. For the CDR3, the DNA is TGCGCCAGCAGCCAAGATCCCGGGGGGACTAGCGGGACCACAGATACGCAGTATTTT.

The rearrangement links TRBV21-1 to TRBJ2-3. TRBV21-1 is recorded as a pseudogene. The CDR3 length is 13 residues. As DNA, the CDR3 is TGTGCCAGCAGCAAAGCGGGCCGAGGTACGCAGTATTTT. This codes for CASSKAGRGTQYF.

The chain carries TRBV6-5 and TRBJ1-2, with 9 positions matching TRBD1. Germline lookup yields CDR1 MNHEY and CDR2 SVGAGI. V was pared by 3 bases and J by 5 bases, with 10 bases of the junction left unmatched. CDR3 length: 16 residues. The CDR3 coding sequence is TGTGCCAGCAGTTATACGGGACACAGGGGGCTTTATGGCTACACCTTC. Translating it yields CASSYTGHRGLYGYTF.